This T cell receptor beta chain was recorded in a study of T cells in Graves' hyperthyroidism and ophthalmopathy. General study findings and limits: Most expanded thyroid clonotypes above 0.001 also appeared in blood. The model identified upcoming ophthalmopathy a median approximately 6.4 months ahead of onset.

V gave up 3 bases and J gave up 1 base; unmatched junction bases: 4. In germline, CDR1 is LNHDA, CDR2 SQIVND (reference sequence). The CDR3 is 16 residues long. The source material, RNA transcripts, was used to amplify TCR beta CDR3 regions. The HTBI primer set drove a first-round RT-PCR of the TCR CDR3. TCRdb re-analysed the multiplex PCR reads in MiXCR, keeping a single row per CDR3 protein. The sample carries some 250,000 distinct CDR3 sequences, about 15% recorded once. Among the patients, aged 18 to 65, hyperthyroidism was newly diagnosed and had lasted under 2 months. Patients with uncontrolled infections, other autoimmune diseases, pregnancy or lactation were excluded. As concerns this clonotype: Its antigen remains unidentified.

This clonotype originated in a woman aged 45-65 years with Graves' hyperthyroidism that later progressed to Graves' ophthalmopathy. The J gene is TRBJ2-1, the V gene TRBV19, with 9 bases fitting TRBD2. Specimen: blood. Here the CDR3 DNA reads TGTGCCAGTAGTATTGGGCTAGCGGGATCCTACAATGAGCAGTTCTTC. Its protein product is CASSIGLAGSYNEQFF.